A selection of T cell receptor beta chains follows, all from one sample in a study of T cell responses to AZD1222 COVID-19 vaccine. Measured with immunoSEQ multiplex PCR; TCRdb has only the in-frame clones, and not every one. The profile covers about 85,000 clones, with roughly 88% appearing a single time and about 6% taken by the ten largest. Specimen: peripheral blood, collected on day 0 of AZD1222 vaccination. The receptor source for this set is an adult in good health. Both conserved end residues are part of each CDR3. The order of the fields is clone size, V gene, J gene, D gene, CDR3 protein, CDR3 DNA. The D gene is left open where the match is weak. For some rows the clone size is stated as once, few or many, or as a class when expanded; others skip it.

>.|TRBV18|TRBJ1-4|.
CASSRDIAADPNEKLFF
TGTGCCAGCTCCCGGGACATTGCCGCGGATCCTAATGAAAAACTGTTTTTT
>.|TRBV5-6|TRBJ1-1|.
CASSLAYGALLEAFF
TGTGCCAGCAGCTTGGCCTATGGGGCCCTTCTCGAAGCTTTCTTT
>.|TRBV10-3|TRBJ1-5|.
CAISENGGNRHF
TGTGCCATCAGTGAAAACGGGGGAAACCGGCATTTT
>.|TRBV19|TRBJ2-2|TRBD2
CASSGSLAGGLGGELFF
TGTGCCAGTAGTGGATCCTTAGCGGGAGGTTTAGGCGGGGAGCTGTTTTTT
>.|TRBV13|TRBJ1-2|TRBD1
CASSYTYRTGVNYGYTF
TGTGCCAGCAGCTACACCTACCGAACAGGGGTAAACTATGGCTACACCTTC
>.|TRBV19|TRBJ1-5|TRBD1
CASSGDRGQPQHF
TGTGCCAGTTCCGGGGACAGGGGTCAGCCCCAGCATTTT
>.|TRBV7-2|TRBJ2-2|.
CASSLPPNTGELFF
TGTGCCAGCAGCTTACCACCGAACACCGGGGAGCTGTTTTTT
>.|TRBV19|TRBJ1-3|.
CASSLWSGSSSGNTIYF
TGTGCCAGTAGTCTATGGTCAGGGTCCAGCTCTGGAAACACCATATATTTT
>once|TRBV11-2|TRBJ2-3|.
CASSLKALTSTDTQYF
TGTGCCAGCAGCTTAAAGGCGCTTACTAGCACAGATACGCAGTATTTT
>.|TRBV6-2/TRBV6-3|TRBJ2-5|.
CASSPRPNRETQYF
TGTGCCAGCAGTCCACGACCAAATAGGGAGACCCAGTACTTC
>.|TRBV10-3|TRBJ1-6|.
CAISEVPRGALHF
TGTGCCATCAGTGAGGTACCCAGGGGCGCCCTCCACTTT
>.|TRBV13|TRBJ2-1|.
CASSPSDSYNEQFF
TGTGCCAGCAGCCCCTCCGACAGCTACAATGAGCAGTTCTTC
>.|TRBV21-1|TRBJ2-3|.
CASSKAWIAGSTDTQYF
TGTGCCAGCAGCAAAGCGTGGATAGCGGGAAGCACAGATACGCAGTATTTT
>.|TRBV7-9|TRBJ1-5|.
CASSLKDQPQHF
TGTGCCAGCAGCTTGAAAGATCAGCCCCAGCATTTT
>.|TRBV5-5|TRBJ2-7|.
CASSLVLSYEQYF
TGTGCCAGCAGCTTGGTACTTTCCTACGAGCAGTACTTC
>.|TRBV28|TRBJ2-7|TRBD1
CASSPSFDRGGYEQYF
TGTGCCAGCAGTCCCTCGTTTGACAGGGGGGGGTACGAGCAGTACTTC
>.|TRBV14|TRBJ2-1|.
CASSQVMIEYNEQFF
TGTGCCAGCAGCCAAGTAATGATTGAGTACAATGAGCAGTTCTTC
>.|TRBV24-1|TRBJ1-5|.
CATSDNRAGQPQHF
TGTGCCACCAGTGATAACAGGGCAGGTCAGCCCCAGCATTTT
>.|TRBV19|TRBJ1-4|.
CASSPRGGTNEKLFF
TGTGCCAGTAGCCCTCGTGGAGGGACTAATGAAAAACTGTTTTTT
>.|TRBV29-1|TRBJ1-2|.
CSVEGEGTYGYTF
TGCAGCGTTGAAGGGGAGGGGACCTATGGCTACACCTTC
>.|TRBV16|TRBJ1-1|.
CASSPSQAMNTEAFF
TGTGCCAGCAGCCCCTCACAGGCAATGAACACTGAAGCTTTCTTT
>.|TRBV19|TRBJ1-5|TRBD1
CASQIGTGGGQPQHF
TGTGCCAGCCAGATTGGGACAGGGGGCGGTCAGCCCCAGCATTTT
>once|TRBV5-1|TRBJ2-5|.
CASSLGTSRETQYF
TGCGCCAGCAGCTTGGGTACTAGCAGGGAGACCCAGTACTTC
>once|TRBV4-1|TRBJ1-1|TRBD1
CASSHWTGYNTEAFF
TGCGCCAGCAGCCATTGGACAGGCTATAACACTGAAGCTTTCTTT
>.|TRBV10-3|TRBJ1-4|.
CAISETANEKLFF
TGTGCCATCAGTGAGACGGCGAATGAAAAACTGTTTTTT
>few|TRBV24-1|TRBJ2-1|TRBD1
CATSDSPGQGLTSGRYNEQFF
TGTGCCACCAGTGATTCCCCGGGACAGGGGCTAACTAGCGGAAGATACAATGAGCAGTTCTTC
>.|TRBV4-1|TRBJ1-6|.
CASSQDGWETPLHF
TGCGCCAGCAGCCAAGATGGTTGGGAGACACCCCTCCACTTT
>.|TRBV28|TRBJ1-2|.
CASSGTFYGYTF
TGTGCCAGCAGCGGGACCTTCTATGGCTACACCTTC
>.|TRBV28|TRBJ1-2|.
CASSNRVPLF
TGTGCCAGCAGTAACAGGGTCCCACTCTTC
>.|TRBV27|TRBJ2-7|.
CASSLGRKGYEQYF
TGTGCCAGCAGTTTAGGTCGGAAAGGCTACGAGCAGTACTTC
>.|TRBV5-1|TRBJ2-1|TRBD2
CASSLGLADNEQFF
TGCGCCAGCAGCTTGGGACTAGCGGACAATGAGCAGTTCTTC
>few|TRBV6-6|TRBJ1-1|.
CASSLLGITEAFF
TGTGCCAGCAGTTTGCTAGGGATCACTGAAGCTTTCTTT
>.|TRBV4-2|TRBJ1-4|.
CASSQGRVLGDNEKLFF
TGTGCCAGCAGCCAAGGGAGAGTACTGGGGGATAATGAAAAACTGTTTTTT
>once|TRBV11-2|TRBJ2-3|.
CASSFSEADTQYF
TGTGCCAGCAGCTTTAGTGAGGCAGATACGCAGTATTTT
>.|TRBV19|TRBJ1-4|.
CASSTFPSATNEKLFF
TGTGCCAGTAGCACGTTTCCGTCGGCAACTAATGAAAAACTGTTTTTT
>.|TRBV28|TRBJ1-2|.
CASSPGQFGYTF
TGTGCCAGCAGTCCCGGACAGTTTGGCTACACCTTC
>.|TRBV6-5|TRBJ2-1|.
CASSYSRGGAEQFF
TGTGCCAGCAGTTACTCGAGAGGGGGAGCGGAGCAGTTCTTC
>.|TRBV7-3|TRBJ2-3|.
CASSLYGSYTDTQYF
TGTGCCAGCAGCTTATACGGCAGCTACACAGATACGCAGTATTTT
>once|TRBV19|TRBJ1-5|.
CATWEYRDSNQPQHF
TGTGCCACTTGGGAATACAGGGATAGCAATCAGCCCCAGCATTTT
>.|TRBV7-3|TRBJ2-3|TRBD1
CASSFPRDRGSDTQYF
TGTGCCAGCAGCTTCCCCCGGGACAGGGGGTCAGATACGCAGTATTTT
>.|TRBV5-1|TRBJ2-7|TRBD1
CASSADRLSYEQYF
TGCGCCAGCAGCGCGGACAGGCTATCCTACGAGCAGTACTTC
>.|TRBV18|TRBJ1-4|TRBD1
CASSQGRGLEKLFF
TGTGCCAGCTCACAAGGCAGGGGGCTAGAAAAACTGTTTTTT
>.|TRBV18|TRBJ2-7|.
CASSTGWGSEQYF
TGTGCCAGCAGCACGGGGTGGGGGAGCGAGCAGTACTTC
>.|TRBV19|TRBJ1-4|.
CASVRAGIATNEKLFF
TGTGCCAGTGTGCGGGCAGGAATTGCAACTAATGAAAAACTGTTTTTT
>.|TRBV29-1|TRBJ2-1|TRBD1
CSGGTGTGNEQFF
TGCAGCGGGGGGACAGGGACGGGCAATGAGCAGTTCTTC
>.|TRBV11-3|TRBJ2-1|TRBD2
CASSPSGSSYNEQFF
TGTGCCAGCAGCCCTAGCGGGAGCTCCTACAATGAGCAGTTCTTC
>few|TRBV11-2|TRBJ1-1|.
CASSLTTQGTEAFF
TGTGCCAGCAGCTTAACAACTCAGGGCACTGAAGCTTTCTTT
>.|TRBV6-1|TRBJ1-5|.
CASSERGESNQPQHF
TGTGCCAGCAGTGAGAGGGGGGAGAGCAATCAGCCCCAGCATTTT
>.|TRBV27|TRBJ2-2|TRBD1
CASRQSGTGFPGELFF
TGTGCCAGCAGACAATCCGGGACAGGGTTCCCCGGGGAGCTGTTTTTT